Presented here are 7 T cell receptor beta chains from one specimen sequenced in a study of T-cell memory formation after mild COVID-19 (dated by TCRdb to the early 2020s). The library was generated by 5' RACE. TCRdb names Illumina NovaSeq 6000 as the instrument used. TCRdb reran the public reads through fastp at Q25 and MiXCR, keeping productive beta chains. CDR3 protein duplicates are merged, each entry listing the most common genes and DNA. For this sample there are 92,000 or so distinct CDR3 sequences; less than 15% appear just once. The ten largest clones capture roughly a quarter of the sample. Sequencing was done on a sample of PBMCs or a T cell subset sorted from them (not recorded which). All receptors come from an adult woman who had mild COVID-19 (a few samples of this study predate the infection). The sample titles of this study are shuffled in the database, so cell type and time point are left out; the donor was told from shared clones.

V and J are TRBV7-8 and TRBJ2-2; D may be TRBD1 or TRBD2 (5 bases each). V lost 6 bases and J 0 bases, leaving 17 bases between the germline ends. CDR3 length: 17 amino acids. The germline V gene encodes CDR1 SGHVS and CDR2 FQNEAQ. The CDR3 loop is CASRSVIWGTNTGELFF. The CDR3 coding sequence is TGTGCCAGCAGGTCCGTGATATGGGGGACGAACACCGGGGAGCTGTTTTTT.

This clonotype was counted ten times or more. This chain links TRBV2 with TRBJ2-7, with 9 nucleotides matching TRBD2. The CDR3 spans 14 residues. Unmatched junction bases numbered 7, after V lost 6 bases and J lost 4 bases. The V gene's germline CDR1 is SNHLY and CDR2 FYNNEI. In DNA form, the CDR3 reads TGTGCCAGCAGGCAGACTAGCGGAGCTTACGAGCAGTACTTC. Translation gives CASRQTSGAYEQYF.

This clonotype has a count of ten or more. The gene calls are TRBV6-5 and TRBJ1-1, with D perhaps matching TRBD1 (5 bases). CDR3 length equals 13 residues. Looked up from germline, CDR1 is MNHEY and CDR2 is SVGAGI. Trimming shortened V by 8 bases and J by 1 base, and 11 bases separated the two germline ends. CDR3 amino acids: CASCTGGNTEAFF. DNA for the CDR3: TGTGCCAGCTGTACAGGTGGGAACACTGAAGCTTTCTTT.

This chain connects TRBV12-3 or TRBV12-4 to TRBJ2-7; D not certain. Trimming removed 3 bases from V and 0 bases from J, with 6 bases in between. The CDR3 has 13 residues. The CDR3 bases are TGTGCCAGCAGTTTTAGGGCCTCCTACGAGCAGTACTTC. Translation gives CASSFRASYEQYF.

The chain links TRBV12-3 or TRBV12-4 to TRBJ2-3; 8 bases are shared with TRBD1. This CDR3 has 17 residues. Losses at the gene ends were 6 bases for V and 0 bases for J; bases not matched to a gene: 11. The CDR3 DNA follows: TGTGCCAGCAGGCCCGGTCCAGGGGGCGGAAGCACAGATACGCAGTATTTT. Translation: CASRPGPGGGSTDTQYF.

The J gene is TRBJ2-5, the V gene TRBV12-3 or TRBV12-4, with 9 nucleotides matching TRBD2. CDR3 length: 16 residues. J was trimmed by 3 bases and V by 5 bases; bases with no gene match: 10. The CDR3: CASSAPGGGAKETQYF. The CDR3 DNA reads TGTGCCAGCAGTGCCCCAGGCGGGGGGGCAAAAGAGACCCAGTACTTC.

The rearrangement joins TRBV3-1 to TRBJ1-3; the D is unclear. From germline, CDR1 is LGHDT and CDR2 YNNKEL (reference sequence). The CDR3 has 20 residues. V lost 0 bases and J 1 base, leaving 22 bases between the germline ends. The CDR3 DNA sequence: TGTGCCAGCAGCCAAGATATAAGGACGTCCTTTCCACCATCTGGAAACACCATATATTTT. Residues: CASSQDIRTSFPPSGNTIYF.